This section outlines one TCR beta chain sequence together with its context. The missing CDR3 end, 3 residues past where the read stops, is filled in from the germline J gene. The entry originates in a study of T cells in women clearing cervical HPV infection. Study in general: No precancer developed; the control's incident HPV16 infection cleared within 12 months.

Repertoires were generated with immunoSEQ multiplex PCR, while TCRdb's copy carries only in-frame clones and drops some. This sample's table reports about 28,000 clones. This CDR3 region has 15 residues. Per the germline V gene, CDR1 is LNHDA and CDR2 is SQIVND (reference sequence). The TCR originated in a woman between 18 and 70 years old with a cervical HPV16 infection that either progressed to CIN3+ or cleared (not recorded which). This chain links TRBV19 with TRBJ2-4; TRBD1 matches 10 bases. The sample comprised blood buffy coat. CDR3 in amino acids: CASSLQGDRGYGQYF. The sequenced CDR3 bases are TGTGCCAGTAGTCTACAGGGGGACAGGGGATACGGT.